This is a list of T cell receptor beta chains from one sample in a study of immune heterogeneity within non-small cell lung tumors. MiXCR, applied by TCRdb to the multiplex PCR reads, yields one record per CDR3 protein. The sample lists about 16,000 distinct CDR3 sequences, over 25% occurring once. The sequenced sample was lung tumor tissue. Every receptor here comes from a man aged 35 to 55 with non-small cell lung cancer. Both conserved end residues are part of each CDR3. Fields, in order: V gene, D gene, clone size, J gene, CDR3 DNA, CDR3 protein. The D gene is left open where the match is weak. Rows may omit the clone size; those that give it use once, few, many or a size class.

v_gene: TRBV4-1; d_gene: .; abundance: many; j_gene: TRBJ1-1; CDR3nt: TGCGCCAGCAGCCAAGTAGGCGGCGGGAACACTGAAGCTTTCTTT; CDR3aa: CASSQVGGGNTEAFF
v_gene: TRBV5-1; d_gene: TRBD1; abundance: medium-sized; j_gene: TRBJ2-2; CDR3nt: TGCGCCAGCAGAAAGGGACAGGCAGTCTCGAACACCGGGGAGCTGTTTTTT; CDR3aa: CASRKGQAVSNTGELFF
v_gene: TRBV19; d_gene: TRBD2; abundance: many; j_gene: TRBJ2-1; CDR3nt: TGTGCCAGTAGTCTAGCGGGAAGACCGTACAATGAGCAGTTCTTC; CDR3aa: CASSLAGRPYNEQFF
v_gene: TRBV12-3/TRBV12-4; d_gene: TRBD1; abundance: many; j_gene: TRBJ1-2; CDR3nt: TGTGCCAGCAGACGAACGACAGGGGGCAGGACCTTC; CDR3aa: CASRRTTGGRTF
v_gene: TRBV13; d_gene: TRBD1; abundance: .; j_gene: TRBJ2-1; CDR3nt: TGTGCCAGCACCAACAGGGGCACCTACAATGAGCAGTTCTTC; CDR3aa: CASTNRGTYNEQFF
v_gene: TRBV12-3/TRBV12-4; d_gene: .; abundance: medium-sized; j_gene: TRBJ1-6; CDR3nt: TGTGCCAGCAGTCCAGACAATTCCTATAATTCACCCCTCCACTTT; CDR3aa: CASSPDNSYNSPLHF
v_gene: TRBV7-2; d_gene: .; abundance: many; j_gene: TRBJ2-7; CDR3nt: TGTGCCAGCAGCCCGGGACGGGATAGCTCCTACGAGCAGTACTTC; CDR3aa: CASSPGRDSSYEQYF
v_gene: TRBV10-3; d_gene: .; abundance: many; j_gene: TRBJ2-7; CDR3nt: TGTGCCATCAGTGACCCGGGACTTAGCTCCTACGAGCAGTACTTC; CDR3aa: CAISDPGLSSYEQYF
v_gene: TRBV4-2; d_gene: TRBD2; abundance: few; j_gene: TRBJ2-2; CDR3nt: TGTGCCAGCAGCCAAGTCGCTAGCGGGCAGGGCGGGGAGCTGTTTTTT; CDR3aa: CASSQVASGQGGELFF
v_gene: TRBV12-5; d_gene: .; abundance: medium-sized; j_gene: TRBJ2-7; CDR3nt: TGTGCTAGTGGTTTGTTGGGGTTCGGCGAGCAGTACTTC; CDR3aa: CASGLLGFGEQYF
v_gene: TRBV27; d_gene: TRBD1; abundance: medium-sized; j_gene: TRBJ2-7; CDR3nt: TGTGCCAGCAGCCGAACCGGGACAGGGAGCTCCTACGAGCAGTACTTC; CDR3aa: CASSRTGTGSSYEQYF
v_gene: TRBV19; d_gene: TRBD1; abundance: few; j_gene: TRBJ2-5; CDR3nt: TGTGCCAGTAGTAGACAGGGGCCTCAAGAGACCCAGTACTTC; CDR3aa: CASSRQGPQETQYF
v_gene: TRBV5-1; d_gene: .; abundance: medium-sized; j_gene: TRBJ1-2; CDR3nt: TGCGCCAGCAGCTTATCACGACAGGTGGGCGGCTACACCTTC; CDR3aa: CASSLSRQVGGYTF
v_gene: TRBV12-3/TRBV12-4; d_gene: .; abundance: medium-sized; j_gene: TRBJ1-1; CDR3nt: TGTGCCAGCAGTTTACGGGGGGTCCTCATGAACACTGAAGCTTTCTTT; CDR3aa: CASSLRGVLMNTEAFF
v_gene: TRBV2; d_gene: TRBD1; abundance: medium-sized; j_gene: TRBJ2-7; CDR3nt: TGTGCCAGTTGGGGACAGTCCTACGAGCAGTACTTC; CDR3aa: CASWGQSYEQYF
v_gene: TRBV5-1; d_gene: TRBD2; abundance: few; j_gene: TRBJ2-1; CDR3nt: TGCGCCAGCAGCACTGGACAGGGGACTAGCGGGAGGGTCTCCTACAATGAGCAGTTCTTC; CDR3aa: CASSTGQGTSGRVSYNEQFF
v_gene: TRBV7-9; d_gene: .; abundance: many; j_gene: TRBJ1-4; CDR3nt: TGTGCCAGCAGCTTAGCGTGGAGTCATAATGAAAAACTGTTTTTT; CDR3aa: CASSLAWSHNEKLFF
v_gene: TRBV14; d_gene: TRBD1; abundance: many; j_gene: TRBJ2-7; CDR3nt: TGTGCCAGCAGCCCAACCGGGACAGGGCCATACGAGCAGTACTTC; CDR3aa: CASSPTGTGPYEQYF
v_gene: TRBV15; d_gene: .; abundance: many; j_gene: TRBJ2-7; CDR3nt: TGTGCCACCAGCCACGGAAGCCCGGGCTACGAGCAGTACTTC; CDR3aa: CATSHGSPGYEQYF
v_gene: TRBV6-2/TRBV6-3; d_gene: .; abundance: medium-sized; j_gene: TRBJ1-5; CDR3nt: TGTGCCAGCCAGAACACCCTTTATAGCAATCAGCCCCAGCATTTT; CDR3aa: CASQNTLYSNQPQHF
v_gene: TRBV2; d_gene: TRBD1; abundance: few; j_gene: TRBJ2-7; CDR3nt: TGTGCCGGCAGTCGGTCGGGACAGGGAATCAAGGGGTACTTC; CDR3aa: CAGSRSGQGIKGYF
v_gene: TRBV7-9; d_gene: .; abundance: many; j_gene: TRBJ1-2; CDR3nt: TGTGCCAGCAGCTTAGGGGACTACTATGGCTACACCTTC; CDR3aa: CASSLGDYYGYTF
v_gene: TRBV10-3; d_gene: .; abundance: .; j_gene: TRBJ2-3; CDR3nt: TGTGCCATCAGTGAGTCTAGTACTAGCACAGATACGCACTATTTT; CDR3aa: CAISESSTSTDTHYF
v_gene: TRBV10-3; d_gene: TRBD1; abundance: medium-sized; j_gene: TRBJ1-1; CDR3nt: TGTGCCATCAGGGGGACAGGGGAGGGCACTGAAGCTTTCTTT; CDR3aa: CAIRGTGEGTEAFF
v_gene: TRBV2; d_gene: TRBD1; abundance: medium-sized; j_gene: TRBJ1-5; CDR3nt: TGTGCCAGCACCCCGGACAGGGGTGGTCAGCCCCAGCATTTT; CDR3aa: CASTPDRGGQPQHF
v_gene: TRBV5-1; d_gene: TRBD1; abundance: medium-sized; j_gene: TRBJ2-3; CDR3nt: TGCGCCAGTTTCCCGGGACAGGACACAGATACGCAGTATTTT; CDR3aa: CASFPGQDTDTQYF
v_gene: TRBV20-1; d_gene: .; abundance: medium-sized; j_gene: TRBJ2-7; CDR3nt: TGCAGTGCTAGAGATGAGGCCCGGTTCAACTACGAGCAGTACTTC; CDR3aa: CSARDEARFNYEQYF
v_gene: TRBV4-1; d_gene: .; abundance: .; j_gene: TRBJ1-3; CDR3nt: TGCGCCAGCAGCCAAGAGTTCGGCTCTCGAAACACCATATATTTT; CDR3aa: CASSQEFGSRNTIYF
v_gene: TRBV11-2; d_gene: .; abundance: .; j_gene: TRBJ2-5; CDR3nt: TGTGCCAGCAGCCTCCAGAAGGAGACCCAGTACTTC; CDR3aa: CASSLQKETQYF
v_gene: TRBV12-3/TRBV12-4; d_gene: .; abundance: few; j_gene: TRBJ2-4; CDR3nt: TGTGCCAGCAGTCCGACAGGGGAGGGGTACCAGTACTTC; CDR3aa: CASSPTGEGYQYF
v_gene: TRBV3-2; d_gene: .; abundance: many; j_gene: TRBJ2-7; CDR3nt: TGTGCCAGCAGCCAAGAAGGGTACGAGCAGTACTTC; CDR3aa: CASSQEGYEQYF
v_gene: TRBV11-3; d_gene: .; abundance: few; j_gene: TRBJ2-3; CDR3nt: TGTGCCATCAGCTCCTCTGCAATAGATACGCAGTATTTT; CDR3aa: CAISSSAIDTQYF
v_gene: TRBV11-2; d_gene: .; abundance: .; j_gene: TRBJ2-1; CDR3nt: TGTGCCAGCAGCTACTACAATGAGCAGTTCTTC; CDR3aa: CASSYYNEQFF
v_gene: TRBV2; d_gene: TRBD2; abundance: .; j_gene: TRBJ2-1; CDR3nt: TGTGCCAGCAGTGAGGGTAGCGGGGGTCCTGGGGATGAGCAGTTCTTC; CDR3aa: CASSEGSGGPGDEQFF
v_gene: TRBV10-2; d_gene: TRBD1; abundance: .; j_gene: TRBJ1-3; CDR3nt: TGCGCCAGCAGTTCAACGGGACAGGGCCTAGGGACCATATATTTT; CDR3aa: CASSSTGQGLGTIYF
v_gene: TRBV12-3/TRBV12-4; d_gene: .; abundance: .; j_gene: TRBJ1-5; CDR3nt: TGTGCCAGCAGTTTAAAGACGCCGGGTCAGCCCCAGCATTTT; CDR3aa: CASSLKTPGQPQHF
v_gene: TRBV20-1; d_gene: .; abundance: medium-sized; j_gene: TRBJ2-7; CDR3nt: TGCAGTGCTGAGGGGTTCCGGGACGAGCAGTACTTC; CDR3aa: CSAEGFRDEQYF
v_gene: TRBV10-3; d_gene: TRBD1; abundance: medium-sized; j_gene: TRBJ1-1; CDR3nt: TGTGCCATCAGATCTCGACAGGGTAACACTGAAGCTTTCTTT; CDR3aa: CAIRSRQGNTEAFF
v_gene: TRBV5-5; d_gene: .; abundance: many; j_gene: TRBJ1-5; CDR3nt: TGTGCCAGCAGCTTGGCCAGGGTCGAACAGCCCCAGCATTTT; CDR3aa: CASSLARVEQPQHF
v_gene: TRBV10-3; d_gene: TRBD2; abundance: many; j_gene: TRBJ2-1; CDR3nt: TGTGCCATCAGTGAGCAGGGGACTAGCGGGAGTAATGAGCAGTTCTTC; CDR3aa: CAISEQGTSGSNEQFF
v_gene: TRBV12-3/TRBV12-4; d_gene: .; abundance: medium-sized; j_gene: TRBJ2-2; CDR3nt: TGTGCCAGCAGTCCCTTGATTGGGGGGGAGCTGTTTTTT; CDR3aa: CASSPLIGGELFF
v_gene: TRBV11-3; d_gene: TRBD1; abundance: few; j_gene: TRBJ2-7; CDR3nt: TGTGCCAGCGGACCCGGACAGGGCAAGTACGAGCAGTACTTC; CDR3aa: CASGPGQGKYEQYF
v_gene: TRBV18; d_gene: .; abundance: .; j_gene: TRBJ1-1; CDR3nt: TGTGCCAGCTCACCACTAAGGGACCGCATAAAGACTGACGCTTTCTTT; CDR3aa: CASSPLRDRIKTDAFF
v_gene: TRBV12-5; d_gene: .; abundance: .; j_gene: TRBJ2-5; CDR3nt: TGTGCTAGTGGTCCCAGCGGGCGCGGGGCGGAGACCCAGTACTTC; CDR3aa: CASGPSGRGAETQYF
v_gene: TRBV7-9; d_gene: .; abundance: .; j_gene: TRBJ2-2; CDR3nt: TGTGCCAGCAGCTTAGTCGGGGAGCTGTTTTTT; CDR3aa: CASSLVGELFF
v_gene: TRBV6-1; d_gene: TRBD2; abundance: many; j_gene: TRBJ2-1; CDR3nt: TGTGCCAGCAATCGTCTAGCGGGGGCCAATGAGCAGTTCTTC; CDR3aa: CASNRLAGANEQFF
v_gene: TRBV5-4; d_gene: TRBD1; abundance: .; j_gene: TRBJ2-6; CDR3nt: TGTGCCAGCAGCTTGGCACAGGGGGCCTCTGGGGCCAACGTCCCGACTTTC; CDR3aa: CASSLAQGASGANVPTF
v_gene: TRBV12-3/TRBV12-4; d_gene: TRBD1; abundance: medium-sized; j_gene: TRBJ1-5; CDR3nt: TGTGCCAGCAGGTTGGACAGGGGGCAGCCCCAGCATTTT; CDR3aa: CASRLDRGQPQHF
v_gene: TRBV6-1; d_gene: TRBD2; abundance: many; j_gene: TRBJ2-2; CDR3nt: TGTGCCAGCAGTTCCACTAGCGGGGGGAACACCGGGGAGCTGTTTTTT; CDR3aa: CASSSTSGGNTGELFF
v_gene: TRBV6-1; d_gene: TRBD2; abundance: .; j_gene: TRBJ2-1; CDR3nt: TGTGCCAGCAGAGAGCGGGAGGGCCTTCGGGAGCAGTTCTTC; CDR3aa: CASREREGLREQFF
v_gene: TRBV27; d_gene: TRBD2; abundance: many; j_gene: TRBJ2-5; CDR3nt: TGTGCCAGCAGTTTCGGGGGGGGCGGGGAGACCCAGTACTTC; CDR3aa: CASSFGGGGETQYF
v_gene: TRBV5-1; d_gene: TRBD2; abundance: .; j_gene: TRBJ2-5; CDR3nt: TGCGCCAGCAGCGCGGGACTAGCGATGGAGACCAAGTACTTC; CDR3aa: CASSAGLAMETKYF
v_gene: TRBV7-2; d_gene: .; abundance: medium-sized; j_gene: TRBJ1-4; CDR3nt: TGTGCCAGCAGCTCCCGGGCGCCAAATGAAAAACTGTTTTTT; CDR3aa: CASSSRAPNEKLFF
v_gene: TRBV5-1; d_gene: TRBD1; abundance: .; j_gene: TRBJ2-5; CDR3nt: TGCGCCAGCAGTCCCGGGACAGGGGGGTACCAAGAGACCCAGTACTTC; CDR3aa: CASSPGTGGYQETQYF
v_gene: TRBV20-1; d_gene: TRBD1; abundance: medium-sized; j_gene: TRBJ2-7; CDR3nt: TGCAGTGCAACCGTACAGGGGGCTCAAGGTGAGCAGTACTTC; CDR3aa: CSATVQGAQGEQYF
v_gene: TRBV29-1; d_gene: .; abundance: .; j_gene: TRBJ1-4; CDR3nt: TGCAGCGTTGAAGATCCGGGCTTTTGGGGTAGGGGTGAAAACCCTTTTTTT; CDR3aa: CSVEDPGFWGRGENPFF
v_gene: TRBV12-3/TRBV12-4; d_gene: .; abundance: many; j_gene: TRBJ1-1; CDR3nt: TGTGCCAGCAGTTTAGCATCAGTGAACACTGAAGCTTTCTTT; CDR3aa: CASSLASVNTEAFF
v_gene: TRBV15; d_gene: TRBD2; abundance: medium-sized; j_gene: TRBJ2-7; CDR3nt: TGTGCCACCAGTGGGACTAGCGGGAGGTCCGAGCAGTACTTC; CDR3aa: CATSGTSGRSEQYF
v_gene: TRBV10-3; d_gene: .; abundance: many; j_gene: TRBJ2-1; CDR3nt: TGTGCCATCAGTGAATTTAAGAGTCCGGGACTGTTGTTCTTC; CDR3aa: CAISEFKSPGLLFF
v_gene: TRBV18; d_gene: TRBD1; abundance: .; j_gene: TRBJ2-3; CDR3nt: TGTGCCAGCTCAGGCGGGACAGGGGAGGCCACAGATACGCAGTATTTT; CDR3aa: CASSGGTGEATDTQYF